Listed below are T cell receptor beta chains from one sample, sequenced in a study of T cell repertoires in cytomegalovirus infection. TCRdb re-derived calls from the reads in MiXCR, one entry per CDR3 protein. The table has almost 300,000 distinct CDR3 sequences, approximately 8.9% seen once; the top ten hold around 2.6%. The sequencing input was PBMCs. Every receptor here comes from a human donor in good health (CMV status not recorded). Some clones in this sample may be carry-over from other donors' samples. The CDR3 runs from the conserved cysteine through the conserved F or W. D genes are given only for firm matches. Size is stated for part of the rows, as once, few or many counts, or as a class when the clone is expanded.

D gene	V gene	J gene	clone size	CDR3 DNA	CDR3 protein
.	TRBV18	TRBJ2-2	.	TGTGCCAGCTCACCAGTTCAGAGCGGGGAGCTGTTTTTT	CASSPVQSGELFF
.	TRBV28	TRBJ2-1	many	TGTGCCAGCAGGCCGCCGGGCCCCTACAATGAGCAGTTCTTC	CASRPPGPYNEQFF
.	TRBV9	TRBJ1-5	.	TGTGCCAGCAGCGTAGAGGGCGGGACCATCAGCCCCCAGCATTTT	CASSVEGGTISPQHF
.	TRBV2	TRBJ2-5	many	TGTGCCAGCACGCGGGGTAGCGGAGAGACCCAGTACTTC	CASTRGSGETQYF
.	TRBV28	TRBJ1-1	few	TGTGCCAGCAGTTTAAGTCTCAGAAACACTGAAGCTTTCTTT	CASSLSLRNTEAFF
.	TRBV12-3/TRBV12-4	TRBJ1-6	many	TGTGCCAGCAGCCGGGACATAATTAATTCACCCCTCCACTTT	CASSRDIINSPLHF
.	TRBV2	TRBJ1-6	few	TGTGCCAGCAAGGGGGCCTATAATTCACCCCTCCACTTT	CASKGAYNSPLHF
.	TRBV20-1	TRBJ2-7	many	TGCAGTGCTGAAGAGGACAGCTCCTACGAGCAGTACTTC	CSAEEDSSYEQYF
.	TRBV12-3/TRBV12-4	TRBJ1-2	few	TGTGCCAGCAGTTTAGAGGGAGGCGGAGGCTACACCTTC	CASSLEGGGGYTF
.	TRBV5-1	TRBJ1-1	.	TGCGCCAGCAGCTCCCGACTGGACAGCACTGAAGCTTTCTTT	CASSSRLDSTEAFF
.	TRBV7-2	TRBJ2-5	many	TGTGCCAGCAGCTACCACACCCCAGAGACCCAGTACTTC	CASSYHTPETQYF
.	TRBV25-1	TRBJ2-5	many	TGTGCCAGCAGTGAATATGAAAAGACCCAGTACTTC	CASSEYEKTQYF
.	TRBV7-2	TRBJ1-2	many	TGTGCCAGCAGCTTAGTCGTTAATAACTATGGCTACACCTTC	CASSLVVNNYGYTF
.	TRBV20-1	TRBJ2-1	many	TGCAGTGCTATTATCGGACGGGGATACAATGAGCAGTTCTTC	CSAIIGRGYNEQFF
.	TRBV7-3	TRBJ1-1	few	TGTGCCAGCAGCCCGGGAGGGAGGGGGGTGGGCACTGAAGCTTTCTTT	CASSPGGRGVGTEAFF
.	TRBV11-1	TRBJ2-3	many	TGTGCCAGCAGCTCTGGTTCTGGAAGTTTAGTAGGCACAGATACGCAGTATTTT	CASSSGSGSLVGTDTQYF
.	TRBV6-6	TRBJ2-3	.	TGTGCCAGCAGTACCTCAGCGGAAACCTTAGATACGCAGTATTTT	CASSTSAETLDTQYF
.	TRBV20-1	TRBJ1-6	many	TGCAGTGCTAGAGCTGACAGATATAATTCACCCCTCCACTTT	CSARADRYNSPLHF
.	TRBV28	TRBJ2-5	many	TGTGCCAGCAGTTTATACCCTCGGGCAGGTGGAACCCAGTACTTC	CASSLYPRAGGTQYF
.	TRBV28	TRBJ2-2	many	TGTGCCAGCAGTTTACTATCGTCGAACACCGGGGAGCTGTTTTTT	CASSLLSSNTGELFF
TRBD1	TRBV6-1	TRBJ1-1	.	TGTGCCAGCAGTTCAGGGGGCGTAGGGAACACTGAAGCTTTCTTT	CASSSGGVGNTEAFF
.	TRBV2	TRBJ1-6	.	TGTGCCAGCAGTGAATCTCGGGTTTCACCCCTCCACTTT	CASSESRVSPLHF
TRBD2	TRBV5-1	TRBJ2-3	many	TGCGCCAGCAGCCCACCCCTACTAGCGGGGGCAGATACGCAGTATTTT	CASSPPLLAGADTQYF
.	TRBV28	TRBJ1-6	many	TGTGCCAGCAAGGGACGGTATAATTCACCCCTCCACTTT	CASKGRYNSPLHF
.	TRBV28	TRBJ1-2	.	TGTGCCACCCACGCATCTCCGGATGGCTACACCTTC	CATHASPDGYTF
TRBD2	TRBV7-2	TRBJ2-3	many	TGTGCCAGCAGCTTAGGACTAGCCCTAAACACAGATACGCAGTATTTT	CASSLGLALNTDTQYF
.	TRBV5-5	TRBJ1-5	many	TGTGCCAGCAGCTTGGCCTACGGCACCGGGACACTTTATAGCAATCAGCCCCAGCATTTT	CASSLAYGTGTLYSNQPQHF
.	TRBV28	TRBJ1-1	many	TGTGCCAGCATTAGGGGCGCGGGGACTGAAGCTTTCTTT	CASIRGAGTEAFF
TRBD1	TRBV6-6	TRBJ1-2	many	TGTGCCAGCAGTGACCGGGACAGGGCTAACTATGGCTACACCTTC	CASSDRDRANYGYTF
.	TRBV7-2	TRBJ1-2	many	TGTGCCAGCAGCCTTATCACCTCAGGCCGCTATGGCTACACCTTC	CASSLITSGRYGYTF
TRBD1	TRBV7-2	TRBJ1-1	many	TGTGCCAGCAGCTTCATGGGACAGGGCAACACTGAAGCTTTCTTT	CASSFMGQGNTEAFF
TRBD1	TRBV7-3	TRBJ2-1	many	TGTGCCAGCAGCTCACCGGACAGGGCGCGGGGTGAGCAGTTCTTC	CASSSPDRARGEQFF
TRBD1	TRBV5-6	TRBJ2-2	many	TGTGCCAGCAGCTTGAAGGACAGGGGGTTTAACACCGGGGAGCTGTTTTTT	CASSLKDRGFNTGELFF
.	TRBV7-8	TRBJ1-3	.	TGTGCCAGCAGCTTTGGGGGTTTTGGAAACACCATATATTTT	CASSFGGFGNTIYF
.	TRBV7-9	TRBJ2-1	.	TGTGCCAGCAGCTTAATTGGAGAGAACTCCTACAATGAGCAGTTCTTC	CASSLIGENSYNEQFF
TRBD1	TRBV27	TRBJ1-3	many	TGTGCCAGCAGTCCCTGGACAGGGGGCAGTAACACCATATATTTT	CASSPWTGGSNTIYF
TRBD2	TRBV5-1	TRBJ2-3	few	TGCGCCAGCAGCTTGGCCGGGAGGAGCACAGATACGCAGTATTTT	CASSLAGRSTDTQYF
TRBD1	TRBV28	TRBJ1-5	many	TGTGCCAGCAGCTTAGCCGGGACAGGAGGTCAGCCCCAGCATTTT	CASSLAGTGGQPQHF
.	TRBV7-2	TRBJ1-1	many	TGTGCCAGTAGTGGACAGAAGAACACTGAAGCTTTCTTT	CASSGQKNTEAFF
.	TRBV24-1	TRBJ2-3	.	TGTGCCACCAGTGGGCCTAGCAGCACAGATACGCAGTATTTT	CATSGPSSTDTQYF
.	TRBV25-1	TRBJ1-2	many	TGTGCCAGCAGGGGGAACGGCTATGGCTACACCTTC	CASRGNGYGYTF
TRBD1	TRBV7-8	TRBJ2-1	many	TGTGCCGGGGCTTCCGGGACAGGTCTAACCTACAATGAGCAGTTCTTC	CAGASGTGLTYNEQFF
.	TRBV7-9	TRBJ1-2	few	TGTGCCAGCAGCTTAGAGGTTTCAAGCTACACCTTC	CASSLEVSSYTF
.	TRBV20-1	TRBJ2-5	.	TGCAGTGCTAGAGTGGAAAGGGAAGAGACCCAGTACTTC	CSARVEREETQYF
TRBD1	TRBV28	TRBJ2-5	many	TGTGCCAGCAGTATGGGACAGGCGTTACAAGAGACCCAGTACTTC	CASSMGQALQETQYF
.	TRBV20-1	TRBJ1-6	.	TGCAGTGCTAGGGGCGGCGGGAGCTCCTATAATTCACCCCTCCACTTT	CSARGGGSSYNSPLHF
TRBD1	TRBV7-6	TRBJ2-1	many	TGTGCCAGCAGCTGGGGACAGGGGGCACCCAATGAGCAGTTCTTC	CASSWGQGAPNEQFF
.	TRBV6-5	TRBJ1-6	many	TGTGCCAGCAGTTTTACAGGACCGAACAGAAGGTCACCCCTCCACTTT	CASSFTGPNRRSPLHF
.	TRBV7-9	TRBJ1-5	many	TGTGCCAGCAGCTTAGGATCCGACAGCCGCAATCAGCCCCAGCATTTT	CASSLGSDSRNQPQHF
TRBD1	TRBV5-1	TRBJ1-1	many	TGCGCCAGCAGCTACGCCGGAGGACAGGGGAGAACTGAAGCTTTCTTT	CASSYAGGQGRTEAFF